This T cell receptor beta chain derives from a study of T cell repertoires in aging, cancer and after chemotherapy. The CDR3 extends over 13 amino acids. Trimming left V 4 bases short and J 1 base short, with 6 bases between. Per germline, CDR1 KGHSH and CDR2 LQKENI. TCR beta rearrangements were amplified from peripheral blood genomic DNA. Multiplex touch-down PCR with TRB-A/B primers amplified rearranged V-D-J TRB sequences. Each CDR3 protein is one row after TCRdb ran MiXCR on the multiplex PCR reads. The table lists 8,500 to 10,000 distinct CDR3 sequences, roughly 37% of them singletons. This clonotype has only a few counts.

This TCR came from a human donor in good health. The source material was blood. The V and J genes are TRBV18 and TRBJ2-3; D remains unclear. The CDR3 coding sequence is TGTGCCAGCTCACGACCCGGCACAGATACGCAGTATTTT. It encodes CASSRPGTDTQYF.